The 11 T cell receptor beta chains given below trace back to one sample, sequenced in a study of CD8+CD57+ T cells in acquired aplastic anemia. CDR3 and TCR beta VDJ profiling relied on a genomic DNA template. Each CDR3 protein is one row after TCRdb ran MiXCR on the reads. The sample lists about 180,000 distinct CDR3 sequences; less than 50% were seen once. It was patients with CD8+CD57+ cell expansion by flow cytometry who were chosen for sequencing. Sequencing was performed on sorted CD4+, CD8+, or CD8+CD57+ T cells (not recorded which) from PBMCs. The receptors come from a human donor with aplastic anemia.

This clonotype was seen at least ten times. V gene TRBV4-1 combines with J gene TRBJ1-5; unclear D gene. V was cut by 4 bases and J by 0 bases, with 10 bases left in between. Germline-derived CDR1 and CDR2 are MGHRA and YSYEKL. This CDR3 region has 15 residues. CDR3 nucleotides: TGCGCCAGCAGCCCCAAACCAGATAGCAATCAGCCCCAGCATTTT. This encodes CASSPKPDSNQPQHF.

This clonotype was detected ten times or more. J is TRBJ2-6 and V is TRBV9; no clear D. Trimming shortened V by 4 bases and J by 1 base, and 9 bases separated the two germline ends. Germline V lookup: CDR1 SGDLS, CDR2 YYNGEE. This CDR3 comprises 15 residues. The CDR3 coding sequence is TGTGCCAGCAGCTTCGGATCTTCTGGGGCCAACGTCCTGACTTTC. As protein: CASSFGSSGANVLTF. Using reference TRBV9 and TRBJ2-6 for the parts outside the CDR3, the full variable domain is DSGVTQTPKHLITATGQRVTLRCSPRSGDLSVYWYQQSLDQGLQFLIQYYNGEERAKGNILERFSAQQFPDLHSELNLSSLELGDSALYFCASSFGSSGANVLTFGAGSRLTVL.

V gene TRBV12-3 or TRBV12-4 combines with J gene TRBJ2-5, with D uncertain. V was trimmed by 2 bases and J by 2 bases, leaving 9 bases between them. The CDR3 consists of 14 residues. Written as DNA, the CDR3 is TGTGCCAGCAGTTTAAGACCTAGTCAAGAGACCCAGTACTTC. Translation gives CASSLRPSQETQYF.

The sample holds many counts of this clonotype. The rearrangement uses TRBV20-1 and TRBJ2-1; 7 positions match TRBD1. The length of the CDR3 is 14 residues. V lost 6 bases to trimming and J lost 7 bases; unmatched junction nucleotides: 12. CDR1 and CDR2 from the germline V gene are DFQATT and SNEGSKA (reference sequence). CDR3 sequence: CSAPLPGQRNEQFF. The CDR3 bases are TGCAGTGCCCCCCTCCCGGGACAGAGGAATGAGCAGTTCTTC.

V is TRBV11-2 and J is TRBJ2-5; D is uncertain. Trimming cost V 3 bases and J 4 bases, with 12 bases left between them. CDR1 and CDR2 from the germline V gene are SGHAT and FQNNGV. This CDR3 is built from 14 residues. CDR3 residues: CASSLDEGRETQYF. The DNA of the CDR3 is TGTGCCAGCAGCTTGGATGAAGGCCGAGAGACCCAGTACTTC.

Only a few counts were recorded for this clonotype. The chain is built from TRBV15 and TRBJ1-1, with no clear D. The CDR3 totals 13 residues. Trimming took 5 bases from V and 0 from J, leaving 7 bases between them. Germline CDR1 is LNHNV and CDR2 is YYDKDF (reference sequence). The chain's CDR3 is CATSPGVNTEAFF. Here the CDR3 DNA reads TGTGCCACCAGCCCGGGTGTGAACACTGAAGCTTTCTTT.

This rearrangement joins TRBV19 to TRBJ1-2, with D tentatively TRBD1 (5 bases). V was clipped by 3 bases and J by 5 bases, with 16 bases between them. In germline, CDR1 is LNHDA, CDR2 SQIVND (reference sequence). This CDR3 comprises 15 residues. As DNA, the CDR3 is TGTGCCAGTAGTATTGGTCTCGGGGCGTGGTATGGCTACACCTTC. Encoded protein: CASSIGLGAWYGYTF.

This clonotype was recorded many times. V usage is TRBV2 and J usage is TRBJ2-3; 9 nucleotides match TRBD1. Trimming removed 5 bases from V and 6 bases from J; junction bases left unmatched: 9. Germline values: CDR1 SNHLY, CDR2 FYNNEI. The CDR3 length is 15 residues. CDR3 residues: CASSLDRGQADTQYF. CDR3 coding DNA: TGTGCCAGCAGTCTGGACAGGGGTCAGGCGGATACGCAGTATTTT.

The chain couples TRBV18 to TRBJ2-3; 9 positions match TRBD2. Germline CDR1 is KGHSH and CDR2 is LQKENI. There are 16 residues in the CDR3. The ends lost 0 bases at V and 4 bases at J; junction bases unmatched: 5. Written as DNA, the CDR3 is TGTGCCAGCTCACCACCTGAACTAGCGGGCTCAGATACGCAGTATTTT. Amino acid sequence: CASSPPELAGSDTQYF.

The CDR3 spells CASTTTGQGAGGYTF. The CDR3 DNA follows: TGTGCCAGCACCACCACGGGACAGGGGGCTGGGGGCTACACCTTC. The chain uses TRBV6-1 and TRBJ1-2; 12 bases line up with TRBD1. The CDR3 is 15 residues long. Germline V gives CDR1 MNHNS, CDR2 SASEGT. V gave up 7 bases and J gave up 8 bases; unmatched junction bases: 11.

This clonotype has only a few counts. The chain recombines TRBV7-6 with TRBJ2-1; D unclear. Trimming took off 1 base at V and 4 bases at J, with 5 bases between the two ends. Germline CDR1 SGHVS, CDR2 FNYEAQ. The CDR3 is made up of 13 amino acids. CDR3 sequence reads: CASSLESYNEQFF. The CDR3 DNA reads TGTGCCAGCAGCTTAGAGTCGTACAATGAGCAGTTCTTC.